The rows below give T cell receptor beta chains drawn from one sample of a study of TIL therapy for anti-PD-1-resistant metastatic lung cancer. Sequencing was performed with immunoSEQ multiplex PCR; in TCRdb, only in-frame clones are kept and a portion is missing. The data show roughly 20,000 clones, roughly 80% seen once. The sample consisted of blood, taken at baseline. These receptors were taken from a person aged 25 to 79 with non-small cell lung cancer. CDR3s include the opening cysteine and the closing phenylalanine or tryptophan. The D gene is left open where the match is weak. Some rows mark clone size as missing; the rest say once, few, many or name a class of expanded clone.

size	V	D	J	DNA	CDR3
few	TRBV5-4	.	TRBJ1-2	TGTGCCAGCAGCCCCCAGGACCAATATGGCTACACCTTC	CASSPQDQYGYTF
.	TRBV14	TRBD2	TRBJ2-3	TGTGCCAGCAGCCAAGATAGCGGGGGGGGCTCAGATACGCAGTATTTT	CASSQDSGGGSDTQYF
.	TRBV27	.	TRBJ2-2	TGTGCCAGCAGTTTTATGCGACCCAACTACTCAACCGGGGAGCTGTTTTTT	CASSFMRPNYSTGELFF
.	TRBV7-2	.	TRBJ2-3	TGTGCCAGCAGCTTAATGGGGGCCCGCACAGATACGCAGTATTTT	CASSLMGARTDTQYF
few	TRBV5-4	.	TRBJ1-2	TGTGCCAGCAGCTTGGTCGGGCGGATCTATGGCTACACCTTC	CASSLVGRIYGYTF
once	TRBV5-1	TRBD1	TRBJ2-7	TGCGCCAGCAGCCTGGGCGGACAGGAATCCTACGAGCAGTACTTC	CASSLGGQESYEQYF
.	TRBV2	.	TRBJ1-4	TGTGCCAGCAGTGAGTCGGGACGGATTAATGAAAAACTGTTTTTT	CASSESGRINEKLFF
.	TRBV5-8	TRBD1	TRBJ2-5	TGTGCCAGCAGCTTGGACAGGGGACAAGAGACCCAGTACTTC	CASSLDRGQETQYF
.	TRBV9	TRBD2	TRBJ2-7	TGTGCCAGCAGCGCCGGACTAGCGGAGGACTACGAGCAGTACTTC	CASSAGLAEDYEQYF
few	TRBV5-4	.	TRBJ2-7	TGTGCCAGCAGCTTGGAAGCAGCGGGCCTCTACGAGCAGTACTTC	CASSLEAAGLYEQYF
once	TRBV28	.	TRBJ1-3	TGTGCCAGCAGTAAAACGGTTGATGGAAACACCATATATTTT	CASSKTVDGNTIYF
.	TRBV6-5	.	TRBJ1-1	TGTGCCAGCAGTTACTCTCGCATCGGCACTGAAGCTTTCTTT	CASSYSRIGTEAFF
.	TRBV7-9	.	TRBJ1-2	TGTGCCAGCAGCTTAGGTACGGATTATAACTATGGCTACACCTTC	CASSLGTDYNYGYTF
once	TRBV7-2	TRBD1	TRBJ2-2	TGTGCCACCGAGACAGGGAGTAAAGCCGGGGAGCTGTTTTTT	CATETGSKAGELFF
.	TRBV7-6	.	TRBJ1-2	TGTGCCAGCAGCTTACTGTCAGGGACCTATGGCTACACCTTC	CASSLLSGTYGYTF
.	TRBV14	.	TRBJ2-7	TGTGCCAGCAGCCAAGATATCGACGCCGAGCAGTACTTC	CASSQDIDAEQYF
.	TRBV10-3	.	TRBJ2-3	TGTGCCATCAGTGACCCTAGGAGTAGGGGGAGCACAGATACGCAGTATTTT	CAISDPRSRGSTDTQYF
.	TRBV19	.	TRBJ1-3	TGTGCCAGTAGTTTCTCAGGGGTTGAATCTGGAAACACCATATATTTT	CASSFSGVESGNTIYF
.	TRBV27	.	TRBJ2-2	TGTGCCAGCAGTTTATACGGGGGAGGCCACACCGGGGAGCTGTTTTTT	CASSLYGGGHTGELFF
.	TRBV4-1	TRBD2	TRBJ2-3	TGCGCCAGCAGCCAACGGACTAGCGGGAGCGCTAGCACAGATACGCAGTATTTT	CASSQRTSGSASTDTQYF
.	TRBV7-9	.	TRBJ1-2	TGTGCCAGCAGCTCGGACACTTCTAACTATGGCTACACCTTC	CASSSDTSNYGYTF
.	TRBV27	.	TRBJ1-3	TGTGCCTCCTCCTCCGGGGGCATAGGAAACACCATATATTTT	CASSSGGIGNTIYF
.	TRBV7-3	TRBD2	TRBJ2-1	TGTGCCAGCAGTTTACTAGCGGGGGTTCCCAATGAGCAGTTCTTC	CASSLLAGVPNEQFF
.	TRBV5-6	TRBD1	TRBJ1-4	TGTGCCAGCAGCTGGGGACAGGGAGAAAAACTGTTTTTT	CASSWGQGEKLFF
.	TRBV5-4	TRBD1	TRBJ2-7	TGTGCCAGCAGCTCCGGGACAGGGGGCTACGAGCAGTACTTC	CASSSGTGGYEQYF
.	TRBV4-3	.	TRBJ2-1	TGCGCCAGCAGCCGACTGGACACGTGGCCCTACAATGAGCAGTTCTTC	CASSRLDTWPYNEQFF
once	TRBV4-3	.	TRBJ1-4	TGCGCCAGCAGCCAGCTATTCACAGGGCCGGGGGAAAAACTGTTTTTT	CASSQLFTGPGEKLFF
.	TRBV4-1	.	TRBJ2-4	TGCGCCAGCAGCCCCCCGGAAATGCCAAACATTCAGTACTTC	CASSPPEMPNIQYF
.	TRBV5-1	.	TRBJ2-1	TGCGCCAGCAGCCTTCGGGGAGGATCCTACAATGAGCAGTTCTTC	CASSLRGGSYNEQFF
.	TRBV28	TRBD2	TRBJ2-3	TGTGCCAGCAGCTCACCCGCTAGCGGGAGGACAGATACGCAGTATTTT	CASSSPASGRTDTQYF
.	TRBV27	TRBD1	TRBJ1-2	TGTGCCAGCAGTTTAGTGGGGACAGGAGACGGCTACACCTTC	CASSLVGTGDGYTF
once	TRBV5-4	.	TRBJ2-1	TGTGCCAGCAGCCTAGGGGGTTCCTACAATGAGCAGTTCTTC	CASSLGGSYNEQFF
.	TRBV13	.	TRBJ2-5	TGTGCCAGCAGCCGTCCGAGACACCGTCAAGGGGCCCAGTACTTC	CASSRPRHRQGAQYF
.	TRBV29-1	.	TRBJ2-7	TGCAGCGTTGAACGGACGTACTCCTACGAGCAGTACTTC	CSVERTYSYEQYF
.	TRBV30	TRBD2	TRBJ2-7	TGTGCCTGGAGTGTACGACTAGCGGACCCCCGAAGATACGAGCAGTACTTC	CAWSVRLADPRRYEQYF
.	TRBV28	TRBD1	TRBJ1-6	TGTGCCAGCAGTCCGGGACAGGGGTATTCACCCCTCCACTTT	CASSPGQGYSPLHF
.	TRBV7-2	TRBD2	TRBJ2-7	TGTGCCAACGCGGCTAGCGGGAGCAACGGCGAGCAGTACTTC	CANAASGSNGEQYF
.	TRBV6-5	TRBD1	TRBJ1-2	TGTGCCAGCAGTGGGGACAGGGACTATGGCTACACCTTC	CASSGDRDYGYTF
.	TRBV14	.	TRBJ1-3	TGTGCCAGCAGCCAAGATCATGGGCCTGGAAACACCATATATTTT	CASSQDHGPGNTIYF
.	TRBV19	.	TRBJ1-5	TGTGCCAGTAGTATCTCGCAGAGCAATCAGCCCCAGCATTTT	CASSISQSNQPQHF
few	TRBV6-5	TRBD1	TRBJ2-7	TGTGCCAGCAGTGCAGGACAGGGAAGACTGTACTTC	CASSAGQGRLYF
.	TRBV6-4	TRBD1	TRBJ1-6	TGTGCCAGCAGCCAGGACAGGGGAAATTCACCCCTCCACTTT	CASSQDRGNSPLHF
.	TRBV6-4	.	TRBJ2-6	TGTGCCAGCAGTGACAACTCTGGGGCCAACGTCCTGACTTTC	CASSDNSGANVLTF
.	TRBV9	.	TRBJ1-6	TGTGCCAGCAGCCCCCGGGGAGGGAGAAGTTTACCCCTCCACTTT	CASSPRGGRSLPLHF